In this sample, the clone carrying this T cell receptor (beta chain) turned up many times. What it recognizes is unknown. Study observations and caveats: Tumor-infiltrating Treg TCR alpha and beta sequences overlapped most with tumor naive CD4+ T cells, then blood naive. In terms of TCR gene usage, tumor memory CD4+ T cells clustered together with blood and lymph node memory CD4+ cells, as well as with lymph node naive CD4+ cells. Whole repertoires were not studied in the larger cohort, only one V-J beta rearrangement.

Between the trimmed V and J ends, which lost 4 bases and 9 bases, there was a span of 13 bases. The CDR3 is 12 amino acids. Germline V gene lookup returns CDR1 SQVTM and CDR2 ANQGSEA. Constant-region reverse primers amplified full-length variable regions, followed by semi-nested Nested Universal Primer A PCR. From the 5' RACE reads, TCRdb called clonotypes with MiXCR, one entry per CDR3 protein. This table holds about 54,000 distinct CDR3 sequences, 17% found once. The TCR sequence derives from a female donor with breast cancer. The sequencing sample was made of naive CD4+ T cells sorted from blood. Subset denoted: naive CD4+ T cells, CD4+CD45RA+CD25-. This rearrangement joins TRBV29-1 to TRBJ2-1; D unresolved. CDR3: CSVVDVGGEQFF. As DNA, the CDR3 is TGCAGCGTTGTGGATGTTGGTGGTGAGCAGTTCTTC.